The 15 T cell receptor beta chains below were found in one sample sequenced in a study of cytomegalovirus exposure and HLA in healthy donors. Repertoires were generated with immunoSEQ multiplex PCR, while TCRdb's copy carries only in-frame clones and drops some. Found here are about 64,000 clones, about 92% of them singletons; the top ten hold over 1%. The sequencing sample was made of PBMCs. The receptors were gathered from a young woman in good health and CMV-seronegative.

This chain uses TRBV28 with TRBJ1-4; D gene uncertain. V dropped 2 bases and J dropped 0 bases, with 7 bases sitting between them. The V gene's germline CDR1 is MDHEN and CDR2 SYDVKM. The CDR3 loop spans 15 amino acids. DNA for the CDR3: TGTGCCAGCAGTTTAGAGGGCTCAACTAATGAAAAACTGTTTTTT. Its protein is CASSLEGSTNEKLFF. The entire variable domain, with the rest obtained from reference TRBV28 and TRBJ1-4, is as follows: DVKVTQSSRYLVKRTGEKVFLECVQDMDHENMFWYRQDPGLGLRLIYFSYDVKMKEKGDIPEGYSVSREKKERFSLILESASTNQTSMYLCASSLEGSTNEKLFFGSGTQLSVL.

The chain recombines TRBV5-1 with TRBJ2-5; 9 bases align to TRBD2. Germline CDR1 is SGHRS and CDR2 is YFSETQ. The trim removed 2 bases at V and 2 bases at J, leaving 10 bases unmatched. The CDR3 extends over 17 amino acids. CDR3 in amino acids: CASSLKRAGGVQETQYF. The CDR3 nucleotides read TGCGCCAGCAGCTTAAAGCGGGCGGGAGGGGTGCAAGAGACCCAGTACTTC.

The chain combines TRBV10-3 with TRBJ1-3; D unresolved. The ends were cut back, 11 bases at V and 4 bases at J, with 12 bases in the middle. Germline lookup yields CDR1 ENHRY and CDR2 SYGVKD. The length of the CDR3 is 12 residues. CDR3 bases: TGTGCCTTCCGCGCCTCCGGAAACACCATATATTTT. It yields the protein CAFRASGNTIYF.

The chain combines TRBV9 with TRBJ2-6; weak D call: TRBD1 (5 bases). Germline V CDR1 and CDR2: SGDLS, YYNGEE. This CDR3 has 18 amino acids. Trimming cost V 2 bases and J 1 base, with 16 bases left between them. The CDR3 protein is CASSVWAGLTSGANVLTF. In DNA, the CDR3 is TGTGCCAGCAGCGTCTGGGCAGGGTTAACTTCTGGGGCCAACGTCCTGACTTTC.

This clone was seen a single time. The rearrangement links TRBV28 to TRBJ2-1, with 10 bases fitting TRBD2. Trimming took 2 bases from V and 6 from J; bases not matched to a gene: 7. Looked up from germline, CDR1 is MDHEN and CDR2 is SYDVKM. This CDR3 is 16 amino acids long. CDR3 region: CASSLAPSGSPNEQFF. The CDR3 DNA is TGTGCCAGCAGTTTAGCCCCTAGCGGGAGCCCCAATGAGCAGTTCTTC.

This clone was seen only once. This chain links TRBV10-1 with TRBJ1-5, with D hard to call. This CDR3 is 15 amino acids long. CDR1 and CDR2 (germline): WNHNN, SYGVQD (reference sequence). Trimming left V 7 bases short and J 3 bases short, with 16 bases between. For the CDR3, the DNA is TGCGCCAGCATGAGGTCCGCCACTGACAATCAGCCCCAGCATTTT. This gives the protein CASMRSATDNQPQHF.

This chain connects TRBV9 to TRBJ2-5, with TRBD1 identical over 7 bases. V was clipped by 4 bases and J by 5 bases; unmatched bases: 5. The CDR3 consists of 13 residues. Germline V gene sequence: CDR1 SGDLS, CDR2 YYNGEE. CDR3: CASSSGTAETQYF. CDR3 bases: TGTGCCAGCAGCTCGGGGACAGCGGAGACCCAGTACTTC. The entire variable domain, with the rest obtained from reference TRBV9 and TRBJ2-5, is as follows: DSGVTQTPKHLITATGQRVTLRCSPRSGDLSVYWYQQSLDQGLQFLIQYYNGEERAKGNILERFSAQQFPDLHSELNLSSLELGDSALYFCASSSGTAETQYFGPGTRLLVL.

The rearrangement links TRBV18 to TRBJ2-3, with 7 bases lining up with TRBD2. Germline trimming cut 2 bases from V and 0 bases from J; bases unmatched to any gene: 5. This CDR3 is 16 amino acids long. From germline, CDR1 is KGHSH and CDR2 LQKENI. CDR3 loop: CASSPTLAGSTDTQYF. CDR3 coding DNA: TGTGCCAGCTCACCAACCTTAGCGGGCAGCACAGATACGCAGTATTTT. Using reference TRBV18 and TRBJ2-3 for the parts outside the CDR3, the full variable domain is NAGVMQNPRHLVRRRGQEARLRCSPMKGHSHVYWYRQLPEEGLKFMVYLQKENIIDESGMPKERFSAEFPKEGPSILRIQQVVRGDSAAYFCASSPTLAGSTDTQYFGPGTRLTVL.

V and J are TRBV20-1 and TRBJ1-2; D unresolved. The CDR3 sequence is 11 residues long. The V end lost 3 bases, the J end lost 7 bases, and 9 bases lay between the germline ends. Germline V gene lookup returns CDR1 DFQATT and CDR2 SNEGSKA (reference sequence). CDR3: CSARNSAGYTF. CDR3 nucleotides: TGCAGTGCTAGGAACTCCGCTGGCTACACCTTC.

The chain carries TRBV9 and TRBJ2-2, with a possible D match to TRBD2 (6 bases). CDR1 and CDR2 (germline): SGDLS, YYNGEE. This CDR3 has 15 residues. Trimming stripped 3 bases from V and 6 bases from J, with 15 bases between. The CDR3 sequence is CASSAGGGRSGELFF. Written as DNA, the CDR3 is TGTGCCAGCAGCGCGGGTGGGGGGAGATCCGGGGAGCTGTTTTTT. The complete variable domain, with remaining parts taken from reference TRBV9 and TRBJ2-2, reads DSGVTQTPKHLITATGQRVTLRCSPRSGDLSVYWYQQSLDQGLQFLIQYYNGEERAKGNILERFSAQQFPDLHSELNLSSLELGDSALYFCASSAGGGRSGELFFGEGSRLTVL.

This rearrangement joins TRBV19 to TRBJ1-6; D gene uncertain. This CDR3 region has 16 residues. Germline V gene lookup returns CDR1 LNHDA and CDR2 SQIVND (reference sequence). With 5 bases removed from V and 6 bases from J, the gap between germline ends came to 17 bases. The CDR3 nucleotides read TGTGCCAGTAGTGTTCGCGGGCAAGCTAGTAATTCACCCCTCCACTTT. Translating gives CASSVRGQASNSPLHF. Together with reference TRBV19 and TRBJ1-6, the CDR3 gives the full variable domain: DGGITQSPKYLFRKEGQNVTLSCEQNLNHDAMYWYRQDPGQGLRLIYYSQIVNDFQKGDIAEGYSVSREKKESFPLTVTSAQKNPTAFYLCASSVRGQASNSPLHFGNGTRLTVT.

This chain uses TRBV27 with TRBJ2-1; 7 positions agree with TRBD2. From germline, CDR1 is MNHEY and CDR2 SMNVEV (reference sequence). With V trimmed by 10 bases and J by 1 base, 19 bases remained unmatched. The CDR3 is 18 residues long. The CDR3 here is CATSVGGGFISSYNEQFF. CDR3 DNA sequence: TGTGCCACGTCGGTCGGGGGAGGGTTCATTAGTTCCTACAATGAGCAGTTCTTC.

The genes are TRBV4-3 and TRBJ2-1; tentative D call: TRBD2 (6 bases). The V gene's germline CDR1 is LGHNA and CDR2 YSLEER. The V gene lost 0 bases and the J gene lost 6 bases, with 12 bases spanning the gap. This CDR3 is 15 amino acids long. CDR3 nucleotides: TGCGCCAGCAGCCAAGATACGGGAGAGAGCAATGAGCAGTTCTTC. Translating gives CASSQDTGESNEQFF.

A note on this clone: The junction departs from the called germline gene at one end, perhaps through a read error. The chain combines TRBV5-8 with TRBJ2-6; tentatively, D is TRBD1 (5 bases). CDR1 SGHTS and CDR2 YDEGEE come from the germline V gene. The CDR3 totals 17 residues. CDR3 amino acids: CASTLDTTRSGANVLTF. The CDR3 nucleotides are TGTGCCAGCACCTTGGACACCACACGCTCTGGGGCCAACGTCCTGACTTTC.

The gene calls are TRBV6-5 and TRBJ1-2, with TRBD1 identical over 9 bases. From germline, CDR1 is MNHEY and CDR2 SVGAGI. The CDR3 is 15 amino acids. The ends lost 7 bases at V and 4 bases at J; junction bases unmatched: 10. The CDR3 DNA sequence: TGTGCCAGCACCGTCGGACAGGGGTACAGCTATGGCTACACCTTC. Translation: CASTVGQGYSYGYTF.